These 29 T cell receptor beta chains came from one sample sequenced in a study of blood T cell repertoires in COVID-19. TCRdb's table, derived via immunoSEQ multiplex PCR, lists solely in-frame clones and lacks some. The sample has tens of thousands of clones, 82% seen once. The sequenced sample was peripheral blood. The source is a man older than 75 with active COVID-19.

CDR3: CATSRDRGTGSYNEQFF. The DNA for the CDR3 is TGTGCCACCAGCAGAGATCGCGGGACAGGTTCCTACAATGAGCAGTTCTTC. The chain carries TRBV15 and TRBJ2-1; 8 bases are a match to TRBD1. The J segment lost 1 base and the V segment lost 0 bases, leaving 5 bases of the junction unmatched. CDR1 LNHNV and CDR2 YYDKDF come from the germline V gene (reference sequence). The CDR3 is made up of 17 amino acids.

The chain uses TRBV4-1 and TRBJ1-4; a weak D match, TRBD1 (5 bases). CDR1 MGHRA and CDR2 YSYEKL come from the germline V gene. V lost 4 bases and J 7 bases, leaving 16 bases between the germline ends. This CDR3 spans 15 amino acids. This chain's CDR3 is CASSLSRQRAEKLFF. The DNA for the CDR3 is TGCGCCAGCAGCCTGAGCAGACAGCGGGCTGAAAAACTGTTTTTT.

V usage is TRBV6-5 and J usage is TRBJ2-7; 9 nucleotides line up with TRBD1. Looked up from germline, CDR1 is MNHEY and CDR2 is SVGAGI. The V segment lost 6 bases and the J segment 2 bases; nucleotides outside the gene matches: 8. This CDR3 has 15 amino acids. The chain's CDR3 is CASSYRDRDTYEQYF. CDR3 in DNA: TGTGCCAGCAGCTACCGGGACAGGGACACCTACGAGCAGTACTTC.

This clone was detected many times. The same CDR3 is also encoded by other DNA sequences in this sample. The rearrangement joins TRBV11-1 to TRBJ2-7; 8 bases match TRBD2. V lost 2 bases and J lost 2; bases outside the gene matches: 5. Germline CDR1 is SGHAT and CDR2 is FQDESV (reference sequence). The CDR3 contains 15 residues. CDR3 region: CASSLSTSGTYEQYF. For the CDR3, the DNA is TGTGCCAGCAGCTTATCCACTAGCGGTACCTACGAGCAGTACTTC.

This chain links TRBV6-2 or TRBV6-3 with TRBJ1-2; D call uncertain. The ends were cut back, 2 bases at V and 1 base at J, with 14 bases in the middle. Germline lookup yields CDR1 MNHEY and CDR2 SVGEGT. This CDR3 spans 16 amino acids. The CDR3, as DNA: TGTGCCAGCAGTTACATAAGTACAGACCTTAACTATGGCTACACCTTC. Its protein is CASSYISTDLNYGYTF.

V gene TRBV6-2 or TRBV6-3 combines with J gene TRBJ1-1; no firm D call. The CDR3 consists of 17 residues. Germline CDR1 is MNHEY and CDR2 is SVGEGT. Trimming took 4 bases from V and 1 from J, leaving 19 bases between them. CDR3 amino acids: CASSSYSPADANTEAFF. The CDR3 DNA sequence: TGTGCCAGCAGTTCATACTCCCCCGCGGATGCGAACACTGAAGCTTTCTTT.

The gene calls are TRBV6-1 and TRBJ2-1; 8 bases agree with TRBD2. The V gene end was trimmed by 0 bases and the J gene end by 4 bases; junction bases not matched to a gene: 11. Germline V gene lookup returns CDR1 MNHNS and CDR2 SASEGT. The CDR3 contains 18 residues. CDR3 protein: CASSEATLGLGRYNEQFF. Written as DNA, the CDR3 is TGTGCCAGCAGTGAAGCTACCTTGGGACTAGGAAGGTACAATGAGCAGTTCTTC.

Here the CDR3 DNA reads TGCGCCAGCAGCGTGCGGGCGGGTAACACCGGGGAGCTGTTTTTT. Its protein product is CASSVRAGNTGELFF. The chain joins TRBV5-1 to TRBJ2-2; tentatively, D is TRBD2 (5 bases). Germline V gives CDR1 SGHRS, CDR2 YFSETQ. V was cut by 4 bases and J by 2 bases, with 12 bases left in between. This CDR3 contains 15 residues.

DNA for the CDR3: TGTGCCAGCATTGGACAAGGGCGCGGGGCGTCTGAAGCTTTCTTT. As protein: CASIGQGRGASEAFF. The rearrangement uses TRBV6-5 and TRBJ1-1, with D tentatively TRBD1 (5 bases). From germline, CDR1 is MNHEY and CDR2 SVGAGI. Trimming shortened V by 7 bases and J by 6 bases, and 21 bases separated the two germline ends. This CDR3 spans 15 amino acids.

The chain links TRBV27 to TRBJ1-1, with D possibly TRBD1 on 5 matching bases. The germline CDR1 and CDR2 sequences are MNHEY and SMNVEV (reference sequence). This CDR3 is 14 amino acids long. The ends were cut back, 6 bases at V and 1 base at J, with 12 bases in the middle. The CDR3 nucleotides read TGTGCCAGCAGGCCGGACATCCCGAACACTGAAGCTTTCTTT. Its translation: CASRPDIPNTEAFF.

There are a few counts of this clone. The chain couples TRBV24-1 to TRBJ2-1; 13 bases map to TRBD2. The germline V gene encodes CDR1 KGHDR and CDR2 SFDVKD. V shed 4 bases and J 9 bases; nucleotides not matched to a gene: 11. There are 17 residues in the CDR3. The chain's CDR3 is CATSDTHTSGRASEQFF. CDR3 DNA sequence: TGTGCCACCAGTGACACCCATACTAGCGGGAGGGCCAGTGAGCAGTTCTTC.

The chain's CDR3 is CASSLAQGWEPQHF. CDR3 DNA: TGTGCCAGCAGCTTAGCACAGGGGTGGGAGCCCCAGCATTTT. This chain links TRBV7-9 with TRBJ1-5; 7 positions match TRBD1. V was clipped by 0 bases and J by 8 bases; unmatched bases: 4. The CDR3 loop spans 14 amino acids. Germline V gene lookup returns CDR1 SEHNR and CDR2 FQNEAQ (reference sequence).

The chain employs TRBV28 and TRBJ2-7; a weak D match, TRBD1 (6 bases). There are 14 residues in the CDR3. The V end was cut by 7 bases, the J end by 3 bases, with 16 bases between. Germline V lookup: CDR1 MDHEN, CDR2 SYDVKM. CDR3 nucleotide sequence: TGTGCCAGCACCCCAGCCGGGACAAACTACGAGCAGTACTTC. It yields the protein CASTPAGTNYEQYF.

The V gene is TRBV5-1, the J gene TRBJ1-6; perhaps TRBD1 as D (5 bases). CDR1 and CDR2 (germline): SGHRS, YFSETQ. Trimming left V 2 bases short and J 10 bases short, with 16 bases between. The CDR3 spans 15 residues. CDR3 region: CASSFGGEGLSPLHF. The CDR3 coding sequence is TGCGCCAGCAGCTTCGGGGGGGAAGGGCTATCACCCCTCCACTTT.

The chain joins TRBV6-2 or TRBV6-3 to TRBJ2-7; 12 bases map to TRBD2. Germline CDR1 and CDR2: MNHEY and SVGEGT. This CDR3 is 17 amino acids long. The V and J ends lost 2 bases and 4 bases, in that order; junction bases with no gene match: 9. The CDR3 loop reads CASSYKIGTSGSYEQYF. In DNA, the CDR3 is TGTGCCAGCAGTTACAAGATCGGGACTAGCGGGTCTTACGAGCAGTACTTC.

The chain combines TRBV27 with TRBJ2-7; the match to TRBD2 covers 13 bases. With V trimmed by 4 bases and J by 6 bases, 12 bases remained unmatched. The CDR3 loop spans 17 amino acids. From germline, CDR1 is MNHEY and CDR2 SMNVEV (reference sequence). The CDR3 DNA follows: TGTGCCAGCAGTTCTAAACAACTAGCGGGAGGGCCTACCGAGCAGTACTTC. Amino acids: CASSSKQLAGGPTEQYF.

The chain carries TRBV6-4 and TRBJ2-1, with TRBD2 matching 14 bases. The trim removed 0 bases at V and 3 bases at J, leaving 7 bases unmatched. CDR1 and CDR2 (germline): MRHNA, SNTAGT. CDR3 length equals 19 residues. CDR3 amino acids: CASSDSDHGTSGGYNEQFF. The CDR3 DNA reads TGTGCCAGCAGTGACTCCGATCATGGGACTAGCGGGGGCTACAATGAGCAGTTCTTC.

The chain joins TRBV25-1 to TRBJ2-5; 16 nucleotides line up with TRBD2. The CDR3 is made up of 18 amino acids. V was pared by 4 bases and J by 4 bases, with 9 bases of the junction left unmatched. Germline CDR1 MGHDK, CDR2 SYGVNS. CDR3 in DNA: TGTGCCAGCAGTGGCAGGGGACTAGCGGGAGGGCCTGGAGAGACCCAGTACTTC. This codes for CASSGRGLAGGPGETQYF.

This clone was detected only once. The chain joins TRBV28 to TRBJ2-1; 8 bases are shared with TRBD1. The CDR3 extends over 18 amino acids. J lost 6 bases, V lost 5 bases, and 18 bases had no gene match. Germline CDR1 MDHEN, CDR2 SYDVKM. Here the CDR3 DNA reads TGTGCCAGCAGTGGTAGGAATCCCGGGACAGGAGTATTCAATGAGCAGTTCTTC. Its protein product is CASSGRNPGTGVFNEQFF.

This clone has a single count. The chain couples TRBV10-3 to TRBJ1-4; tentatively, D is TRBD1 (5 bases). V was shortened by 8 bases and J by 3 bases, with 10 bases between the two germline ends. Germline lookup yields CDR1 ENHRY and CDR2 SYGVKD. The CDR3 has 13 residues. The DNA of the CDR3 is TGTGCCATCTCTGGGGGGTCTAATGAAAAACTGTTTTTT. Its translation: CAISGGSNEKLFF.

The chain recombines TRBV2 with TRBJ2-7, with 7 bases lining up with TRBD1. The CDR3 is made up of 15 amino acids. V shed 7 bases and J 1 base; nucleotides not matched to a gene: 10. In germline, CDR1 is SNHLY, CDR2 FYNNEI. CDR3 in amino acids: CASKTGVGNSYEQYF. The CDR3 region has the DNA TGTGCCAGCAAAACAGGGGTGGGAAATTCCTACGAGCAGTACTTC.

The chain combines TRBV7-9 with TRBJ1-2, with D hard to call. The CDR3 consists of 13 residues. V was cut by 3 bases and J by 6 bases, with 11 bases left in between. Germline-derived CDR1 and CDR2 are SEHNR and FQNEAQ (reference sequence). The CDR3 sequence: CASSLERLNGYTF. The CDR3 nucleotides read TGTGCCAGCAGCTTGGAACGACTCAATGGCTACACCTTC.

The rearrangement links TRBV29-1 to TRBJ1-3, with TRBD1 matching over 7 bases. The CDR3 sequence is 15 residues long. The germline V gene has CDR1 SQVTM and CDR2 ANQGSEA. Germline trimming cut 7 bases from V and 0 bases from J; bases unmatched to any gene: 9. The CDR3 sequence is CSAATGSYSGNTIYF. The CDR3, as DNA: TGCAGCGCCGCGACAGGGTCCTACTCTGGAAACACCATATATTTT.

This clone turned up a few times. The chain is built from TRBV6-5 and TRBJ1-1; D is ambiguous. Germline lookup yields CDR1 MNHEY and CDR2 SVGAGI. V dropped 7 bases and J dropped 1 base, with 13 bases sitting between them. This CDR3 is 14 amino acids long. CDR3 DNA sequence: TGTGCCAGCACTGGGCCGGGAGGGAACACTGAAGCTTTCTTT. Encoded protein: CASTGPGGNTEAFF.

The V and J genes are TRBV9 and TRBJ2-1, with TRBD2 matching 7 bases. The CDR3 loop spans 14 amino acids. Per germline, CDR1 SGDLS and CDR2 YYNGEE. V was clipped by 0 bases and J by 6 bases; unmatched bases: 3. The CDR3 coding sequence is TGTGCCAGCAGCGTAGGGGACTACTCCAATGAGCAGTTCTTC. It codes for CASSVGDYSNEQFF.

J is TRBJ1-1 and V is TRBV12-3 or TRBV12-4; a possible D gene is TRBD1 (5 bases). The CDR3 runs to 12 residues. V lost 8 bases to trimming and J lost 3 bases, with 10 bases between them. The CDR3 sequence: CASGGMDTEAFF. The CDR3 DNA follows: TGTGCCAGCGGGGGGATGGACACTGAAGCTTTCTTT.

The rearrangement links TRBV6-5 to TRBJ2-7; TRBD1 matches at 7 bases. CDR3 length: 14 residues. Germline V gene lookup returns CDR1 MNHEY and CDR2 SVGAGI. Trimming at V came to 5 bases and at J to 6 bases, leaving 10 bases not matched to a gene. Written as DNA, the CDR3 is TGTGCCAGCAGTCCTAGACAGGGTCGAGGCGAGCAGTACTTC. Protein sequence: CASSPRQGRGEQYF.

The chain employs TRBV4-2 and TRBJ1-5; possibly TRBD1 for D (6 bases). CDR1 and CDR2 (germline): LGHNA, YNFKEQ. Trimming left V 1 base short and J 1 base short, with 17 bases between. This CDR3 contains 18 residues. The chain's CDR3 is CASSQVGSRQGSNQPQHF. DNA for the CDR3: TGTGCCAGCAGCCAAGTGGGGTCGAGGCAGGGGAGCAATCAGCCCCAGCATTTT.

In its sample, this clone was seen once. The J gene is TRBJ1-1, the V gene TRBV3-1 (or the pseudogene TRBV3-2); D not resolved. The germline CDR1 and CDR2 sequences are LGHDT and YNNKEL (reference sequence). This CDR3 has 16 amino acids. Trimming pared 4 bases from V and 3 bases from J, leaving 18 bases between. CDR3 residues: CASSLRLGYGDTEAFF. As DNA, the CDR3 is TGTGCCAGCAGCCTCCGCTTAGGCTACGGGGACACTGAAGCTTTCTTT.